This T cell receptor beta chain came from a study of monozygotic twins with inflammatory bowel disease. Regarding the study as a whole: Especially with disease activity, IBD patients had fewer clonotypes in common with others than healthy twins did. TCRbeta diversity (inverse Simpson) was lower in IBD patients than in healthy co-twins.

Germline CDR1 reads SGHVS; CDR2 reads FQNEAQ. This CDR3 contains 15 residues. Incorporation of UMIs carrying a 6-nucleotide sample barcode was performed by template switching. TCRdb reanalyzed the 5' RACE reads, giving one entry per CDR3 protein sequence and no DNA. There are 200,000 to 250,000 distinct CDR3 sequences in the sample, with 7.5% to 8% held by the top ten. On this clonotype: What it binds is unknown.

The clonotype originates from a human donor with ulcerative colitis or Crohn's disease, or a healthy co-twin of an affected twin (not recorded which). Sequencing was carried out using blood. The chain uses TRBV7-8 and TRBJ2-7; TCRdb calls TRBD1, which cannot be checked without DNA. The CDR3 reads CASSLGRFVQGEQYF.